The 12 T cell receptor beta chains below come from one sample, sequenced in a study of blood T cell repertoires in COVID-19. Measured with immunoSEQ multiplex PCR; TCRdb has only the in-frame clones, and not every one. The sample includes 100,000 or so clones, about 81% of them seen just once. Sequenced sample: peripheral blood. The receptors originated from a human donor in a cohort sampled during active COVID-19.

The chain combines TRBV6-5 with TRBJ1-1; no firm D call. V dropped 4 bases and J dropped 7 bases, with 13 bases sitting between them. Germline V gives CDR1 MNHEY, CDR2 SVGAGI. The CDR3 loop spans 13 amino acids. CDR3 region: CASSLTRGNEAFF. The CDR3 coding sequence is TGTGCCAGCAGTTTAACCCGGGGTAATGAAGCTTTCTTT.

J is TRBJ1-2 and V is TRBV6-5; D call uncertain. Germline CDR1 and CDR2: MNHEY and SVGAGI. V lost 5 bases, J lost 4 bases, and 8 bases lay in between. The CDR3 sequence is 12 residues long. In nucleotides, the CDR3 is TGTGCCAGCAGTCTATCAGGCTATGGCTACACCTTC. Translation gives CASSLSGYGYTF.

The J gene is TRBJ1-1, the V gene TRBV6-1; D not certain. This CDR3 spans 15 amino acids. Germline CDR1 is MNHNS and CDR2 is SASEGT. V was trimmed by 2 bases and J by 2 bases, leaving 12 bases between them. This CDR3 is CASSEFARLNTEAFF. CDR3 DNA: TGTGCCAGCAGTGAATTCGCCAGACTTAACACTGAAGCTTTCTTT.

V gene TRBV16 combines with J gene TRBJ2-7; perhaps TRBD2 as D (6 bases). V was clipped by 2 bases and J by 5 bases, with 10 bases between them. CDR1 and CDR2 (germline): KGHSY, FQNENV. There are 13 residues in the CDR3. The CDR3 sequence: CASSQGAGNEQYF. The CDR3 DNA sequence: TGTGCCAGCAGCCAAGGGGCGGGGAACGAGCAGTACTTC. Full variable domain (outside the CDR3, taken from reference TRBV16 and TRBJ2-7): GEEVAQTPKHLVRGEGQKAKLYCAPIKGHSYVFWYQQVLKNEFKFLISFQNENVFDETGMPKERFSAKCLPNSPCSLEIQATKLEDSAVYFCASSQGAGNEQYFGPGTRLTVT.

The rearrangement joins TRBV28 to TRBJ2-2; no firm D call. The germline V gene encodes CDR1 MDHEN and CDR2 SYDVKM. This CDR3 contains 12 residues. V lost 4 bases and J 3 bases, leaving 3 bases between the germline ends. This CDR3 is CASSSYTGELFF. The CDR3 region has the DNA TGTGCCAGCAGTTCCTACACCGGGGAGCTGTTTTTT.

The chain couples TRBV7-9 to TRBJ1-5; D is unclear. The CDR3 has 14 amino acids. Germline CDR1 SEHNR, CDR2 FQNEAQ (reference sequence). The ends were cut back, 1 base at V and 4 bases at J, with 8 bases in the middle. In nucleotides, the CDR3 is TGTGCCAGCAGCTTAGGACGGGATAATCAGCCCCAGCATTTT. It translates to CASSLGRDNQPQHF.

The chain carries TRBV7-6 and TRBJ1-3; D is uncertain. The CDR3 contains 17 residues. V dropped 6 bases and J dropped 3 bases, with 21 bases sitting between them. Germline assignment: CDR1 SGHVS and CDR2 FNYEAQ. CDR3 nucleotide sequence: TGTGCCAGCAGTTCCACGACACCCTCGGATATTGGAAACACCATATATTTT. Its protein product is CASSSTTPSDIGNTIYF.

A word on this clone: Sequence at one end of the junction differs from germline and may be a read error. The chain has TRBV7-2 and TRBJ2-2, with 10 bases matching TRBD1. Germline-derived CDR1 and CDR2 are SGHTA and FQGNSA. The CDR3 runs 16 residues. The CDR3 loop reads CASSLRTGGIPGKLFF. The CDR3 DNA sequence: TGTGCCAGCAGCCTGAGGACAGGGGGAATTCCCGGGAAGCTGTTTTTT.

CDR3 in amino acids: CASSLTGGAGQPQHF. The CDR3 DNA sequence: TGTGCCAGCAGCCTGACAGGGGGCGCCGGTCAGCCCCAGCATTTT. The chain recombines TRBV7-9 with TRBJ1-5, with 10 bases lining up with TRBD1. The ends lost 5 bases at V and 6 bases at J; junction bases unmatched: 7. The CDR3 covers 15 residues. The germline CDR1 and CDR2 sequences are SEHNR and FQNEAQ (reference sequence).

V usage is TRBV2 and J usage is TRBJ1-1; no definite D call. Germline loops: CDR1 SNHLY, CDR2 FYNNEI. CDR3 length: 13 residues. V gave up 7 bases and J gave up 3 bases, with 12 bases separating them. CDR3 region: CASNPGAYTEAFF. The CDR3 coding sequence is TGTGCCAGCAATCCAGGCGCTTACACTGAAGCTTTCTTT.

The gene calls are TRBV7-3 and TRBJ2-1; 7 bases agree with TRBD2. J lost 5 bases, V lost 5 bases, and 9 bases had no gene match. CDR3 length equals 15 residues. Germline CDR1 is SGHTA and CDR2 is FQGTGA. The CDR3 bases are TGTGCCAGCAGCCCATATAGCGGGTCAGACAATGAGCAGTTCTTC. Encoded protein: CASSPYSGSDNEQFF.

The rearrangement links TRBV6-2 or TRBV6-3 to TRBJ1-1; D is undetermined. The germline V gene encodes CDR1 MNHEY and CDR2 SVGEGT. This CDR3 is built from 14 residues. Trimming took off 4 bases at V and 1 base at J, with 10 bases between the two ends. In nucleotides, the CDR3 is TGTGCCAGCAGTTTTCTCGTCTGGAACACTGAAGCTTTCTTT. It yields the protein CASSFLVWNTEAFF.